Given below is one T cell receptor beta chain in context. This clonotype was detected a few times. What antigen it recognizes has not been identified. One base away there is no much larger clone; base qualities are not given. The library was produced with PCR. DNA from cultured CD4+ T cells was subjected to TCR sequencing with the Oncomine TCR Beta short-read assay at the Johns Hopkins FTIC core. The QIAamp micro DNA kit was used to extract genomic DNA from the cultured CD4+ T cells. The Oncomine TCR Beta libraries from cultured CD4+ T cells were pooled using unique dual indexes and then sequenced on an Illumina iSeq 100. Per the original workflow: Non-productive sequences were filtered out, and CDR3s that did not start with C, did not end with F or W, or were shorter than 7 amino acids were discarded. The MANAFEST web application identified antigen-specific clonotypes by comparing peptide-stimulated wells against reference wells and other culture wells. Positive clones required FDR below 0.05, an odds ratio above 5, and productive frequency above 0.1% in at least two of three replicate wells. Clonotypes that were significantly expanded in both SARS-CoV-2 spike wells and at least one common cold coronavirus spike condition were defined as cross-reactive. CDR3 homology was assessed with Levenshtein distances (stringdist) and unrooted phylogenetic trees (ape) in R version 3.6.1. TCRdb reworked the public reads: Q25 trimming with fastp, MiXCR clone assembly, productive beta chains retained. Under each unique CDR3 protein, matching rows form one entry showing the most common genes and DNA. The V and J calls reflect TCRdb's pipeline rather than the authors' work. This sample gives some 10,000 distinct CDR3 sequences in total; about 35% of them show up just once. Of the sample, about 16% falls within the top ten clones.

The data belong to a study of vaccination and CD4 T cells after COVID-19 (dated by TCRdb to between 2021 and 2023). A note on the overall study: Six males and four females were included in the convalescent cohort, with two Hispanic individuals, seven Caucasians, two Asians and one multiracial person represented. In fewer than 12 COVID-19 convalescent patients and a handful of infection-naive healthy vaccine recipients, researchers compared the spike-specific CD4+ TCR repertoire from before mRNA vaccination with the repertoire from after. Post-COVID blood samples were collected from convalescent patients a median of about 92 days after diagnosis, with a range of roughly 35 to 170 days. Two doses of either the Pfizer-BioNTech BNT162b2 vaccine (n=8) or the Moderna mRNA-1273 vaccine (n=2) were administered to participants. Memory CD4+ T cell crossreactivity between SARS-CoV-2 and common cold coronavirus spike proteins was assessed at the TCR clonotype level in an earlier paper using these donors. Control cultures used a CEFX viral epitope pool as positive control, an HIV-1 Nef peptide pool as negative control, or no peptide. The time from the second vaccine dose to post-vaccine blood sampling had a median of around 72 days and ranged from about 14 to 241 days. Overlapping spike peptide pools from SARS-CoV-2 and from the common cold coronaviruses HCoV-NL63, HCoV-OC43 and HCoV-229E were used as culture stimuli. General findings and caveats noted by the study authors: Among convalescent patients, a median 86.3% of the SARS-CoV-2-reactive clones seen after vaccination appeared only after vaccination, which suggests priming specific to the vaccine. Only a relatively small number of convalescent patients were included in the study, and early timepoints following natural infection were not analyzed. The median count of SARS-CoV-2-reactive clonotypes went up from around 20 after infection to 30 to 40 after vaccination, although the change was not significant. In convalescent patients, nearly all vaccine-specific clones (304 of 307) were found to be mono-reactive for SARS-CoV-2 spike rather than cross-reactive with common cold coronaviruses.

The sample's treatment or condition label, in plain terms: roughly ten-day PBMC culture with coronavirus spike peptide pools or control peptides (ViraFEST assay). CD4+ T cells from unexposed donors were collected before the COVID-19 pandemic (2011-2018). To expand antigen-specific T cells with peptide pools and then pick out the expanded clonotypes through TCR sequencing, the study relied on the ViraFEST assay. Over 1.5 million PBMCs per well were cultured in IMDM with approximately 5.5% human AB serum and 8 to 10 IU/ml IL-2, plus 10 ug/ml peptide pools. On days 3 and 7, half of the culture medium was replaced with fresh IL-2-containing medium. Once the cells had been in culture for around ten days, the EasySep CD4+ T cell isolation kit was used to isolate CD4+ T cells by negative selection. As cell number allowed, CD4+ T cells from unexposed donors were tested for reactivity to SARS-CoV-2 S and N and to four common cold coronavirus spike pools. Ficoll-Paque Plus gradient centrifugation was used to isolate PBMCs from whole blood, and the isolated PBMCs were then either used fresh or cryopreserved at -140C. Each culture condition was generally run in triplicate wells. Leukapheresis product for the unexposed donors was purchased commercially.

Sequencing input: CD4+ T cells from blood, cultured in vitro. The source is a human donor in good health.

The sequence in DNA is TGTGCCAGCAGAAAACCGGGACAGGGGGCTGACACTGAAGCTTTCTTT. Translated, it reads CASRKPGQGADTEAFF. In this chain, TRBV6-1 is recombined with TRBJ1-1; the central 12 bases match TRBD1. As encoded in the germline V gene, CDR1 is MNHNS while CDR2 is SASEGT. Counted from cysteine to phenylalanine, this CDR3 has 16 amino acids. Only the CDR3 DNA stays, 48 bases, in frame from base 1. V lost 6 bases and J lost 3 bases, and the count of bases not matched to a germline gene is 8.